This T cell receptor (beta chain) was documented in a study of cytomegalovirus exposure and HLA in healthy donors. Primers for the PCR totalled 60 Vbeta and 13 Jbeta. TCRdb's copy holds only in-frame clones and misses some; the assay was immunoSEQ multiplex PCR. Among tens of thousands of clones listed, about 75% were seen once. V gave up 6 bases and J gave up 4 bases; unmatched junction bases: 7. The CDR3 is made up of 16 amino acids. CDR1 and CDR2 (germline): MNHNY, SVGAGI (reference sequence). V is TRBV6-6 and J is TRBJ2-1, with 12 bases aligning to TRBD2. The specimen was PBMCs. The receptor was derived from a woman in her twenties or thirties in good health and CMV-seropositive. CDR3 sequence reads: CASRTPGTSGYNEQFF. The CDR3 DNA follows: TGTGCCAGCAGGACCCCCGGGACTAGCGGGTACAATGAGCAGTTCTTC.